The entry below gives a single T cell receptor beta chain sequence along with its context. This record belongs to a study of PD-L1 blockade in urothelial cancer. Across the study: The researchers analyzed blood 3 weeks (second dose) and 6 weeks after treatment start.

TCRdb's copy holds only in-frame clones and misses some; the assay was immunoSEQ multiplex PCR. The sample includes around 68,000 clones, around four fifths seen only once; the top ten take more than 1.5%. Deletions cut 2 bases from V and 5 bases from J, with 10 bases between. The germline CDR1 and CDR2 sequences are MNHEY and SMNVEV (reference sequence). The CDR3 has 13 amino acids. Time point in this sample: pretreatment peripheral blood. This specimen consisted of PBMCs, obtained around atezolizumab (anti-PD-L1) treatment. The receptor comes from a man in his sixties or seventies with urothelial cancer. The genes are TRBV27 and TRBJ2-7; D perhaps matches TRBD2 (5 bases). The CDR3 sequence: CASSLTRINEQYF. In DNA form, the CDR3 reads TGTGCCAGCAGTTTAACTAGAATCAACGAGCAGTACTTC.